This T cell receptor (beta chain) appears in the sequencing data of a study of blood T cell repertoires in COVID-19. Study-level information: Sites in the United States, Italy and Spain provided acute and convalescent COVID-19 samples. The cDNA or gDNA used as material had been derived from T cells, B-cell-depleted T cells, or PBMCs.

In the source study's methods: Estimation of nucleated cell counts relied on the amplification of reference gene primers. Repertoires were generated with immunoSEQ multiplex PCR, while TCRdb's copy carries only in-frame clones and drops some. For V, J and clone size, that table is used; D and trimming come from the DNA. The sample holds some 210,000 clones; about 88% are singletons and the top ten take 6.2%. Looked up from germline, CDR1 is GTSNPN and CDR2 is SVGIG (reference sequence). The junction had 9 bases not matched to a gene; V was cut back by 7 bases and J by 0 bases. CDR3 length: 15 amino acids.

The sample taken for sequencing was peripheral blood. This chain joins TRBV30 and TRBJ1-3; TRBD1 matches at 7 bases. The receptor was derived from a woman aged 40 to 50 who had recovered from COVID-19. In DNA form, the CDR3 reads TGTGCCTCCGCAGGGGGGACGTACTCTGGAAACACCATATATTTT. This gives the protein CASAGGTYSGNTIYF.